This T cell receptor beta chain was found in a study of technical replicates of blood from a handful of donors. Generated by immunoSEQ multiplex PCR, the TCRdb table keeps only in-frame clones and is missing some. The table lists approximately 52,000 clones, roughly 86% of them singletons, with 5.6% in the top ten. The TCR comes from a human donor in good health. Some clones in this sample may be carry-over from other donors' samples. Specimen: PBMCs.

Written as DNA, the CDR3 is TGTGCCAGCAGCCCGGGGACTAGCGGGAGAGGCTCAGATACGCAGTATTTT. This sequence encodes CASSPGTSGRGSDTQYF. The chain carries TRBV13 and TRBJ2-3, with 14 bases lining up with TRBD2. The CDR3 runs to 17 residues. The junction had 8 bases not matched to a gene; V was cut back by 5 bases and J by 4 bases. CDR1 and CDR2 from the germline V gene are PRHDT and FYEKMQ (reference sequence).